The 14 T cell receptor beta chains reported below all come from one sample, sequenced in a study of blood T cell repertoires in COVID-19. Assay: immunoSEQ multiplex PCR; the TCRdb copy retains only in-frame clones and omits some. This table holds around 230,000 clones, 70% to 85% found once. Material for sequencing was PBMCs or T cells enriched from blood (not recorded which). The receptor set was obtained from a man in his forties or fifties who had recovered from COVID-19.

This clone was seen once. This chain joins TRBV19 and TRBJ2-1; weak D call: TRBD1 (6 bases). The V end was cut by 7 bases, the J end by 5 bases, with 18 bases between. CDR3 length equals 15 residues. The germline V gene encodes CDR1 LNHDA and CDR2 SQIVND (reference sequence). CDR3: CASTSKAGAHNEQFF. The CDR3 DNA is TGTGCCAGTACCTCGAAGGCAGGGGCCCACAATGAGCAGTTCTTC. Full variable domain (outside the CDR3, taken from reference TRBV19 and TRBJ2-1): DGGITQSPKYLFRKEGQNVTLSCEQNLNHDAMYWYRQDPGQGLRLIYYSQIVNDFQKGDIAEGYSVSREKKESFPLTVTSAQKNPTAFYLCASTSKAGAHNEQFFGPGTRLTVL.

This chain joins TRBV2 and TRBJ1-2, with 10 nucleotides matching TRBD1. The V gene end was trimmed by 1 base and the J gene end by 8 bases; junction bases not matched to a gene: 10. The germline V gene has CDR1 SNHLY and CDR2 FYNNEI. CDR3 length: 16 residues. The CDR3 DNA follows: TGTGCCAGCAGTGAAGGGGACAGGGGACTCCAGAGCGGCTACACCTTC. As protein: CASSEGDRGLQSGYTF.

The chain couples TRBV13 to TRBJ2-1; TRBD2 matches at 11 bases. V dropped 3 bases and J dropped 6; count of bases not matched to a gene: 1. Germline CDR1 reads PRHDT; CDR2 reads FYEKMQ (reference sequence). The CDR3 has 14 residues. CDR3 region: CASSFGTSGNEQFF. CDR3 nucleotide sequence: TGTGCCAGCAGCTTCGGGACTAGCGGCAATGAGCAGTTCTTC.

The V and J genes are TRBV7-9 and TRBJ2-2, with TRBD1 matching over 8 bases. CDR1 is SEHNR, CDR2 FQNEAQ, per germline (reference sequence). The CDR3 spans 18 residues. With 4 bases clipped from V and 2 bases from J, the junction kept 12 bases outside the gene matches. As DNA, the CDR3 is TGTGCCAGCAGCTCCAAGGACAGGGTAGTTGTCAACACCGGGGAGCTGTTTTTT. Protein sequence: CASSSKDRVVVNTGELFF.

The genes are TRBV29-1 and TRBJ2-3; D may be TRBD1 (7 bases). CDR3 length equals 14 residues. CDR1 and CDR2 (germline): SQVTM, ANQGSEA. The CDR3 DNA is TGCGGCCCCCCCTTCGACAGGGAGGCAGATACGCAGTATTTT. Translating gives CGPPFDREADTQYF.

This sequence joins TRBV4-2 and TRBJ2-5; no clear D. Per germline, CDR1 LGHNA and CDR2 YNFKEQ. The CDR3 consists of 14 residues. V was trimmed by 1 base and J by 5 bases, leaving 11 bases between them. In DNA, the CDR3 is TGTGCCAGCAGCCAAGGGGCGCTTCGGGAGACCCAGTACTTC. It specifies CASSQGALRETQYF.

This chain joins TRBV24-1 and TRBJ1-2; D is perhaps TRBD1 (6 bases). V shed 4 bases and J shed 13 bases, with 15 bases lying between them. Germline V lookup: CDR1 KGHDR, CDR2 SFDVKD. The CDR3 runs 12 residues. CDR3 sequence: CATSESGQPRTF. The CDR3 DNA is TGTGCCACCAGTGAGTCTGGACAGCCCCGCACCTTC.

A note on this clone: Other DNA sequences in the sample encode the same CDR3. The rearrangement links TRBV29-1 to TRBJ2-3, with 9 bases aligning to TRBD2. The CDR3 totals 12 residues. Trimming at V came to 6 bases and at J to 6 bases, leaving 4 bases not matched to a gene. CDR1 is SQVTM and CDR2 is ANQGSEA in the germline V gene. The CDR3 here is CSVAGGRDTQYF. The CDR3 bases are TGCAGCGTCGCGGGAGGGCGTGATACGCAGTATTTT.

The chain employs TRBV18 and TRBJ1-5; D possibly corresponds to TRBD1 (5 bases). Per germline, CDR1 KGHSH and CDR2 LQKENI. The CDR3 totals 14 residues. V was cut by 6 bases and J by 7 bases, with 16 bases left in between. The CDR3 nucleotides read TGTGCCAGCTCGTCGGCAGGGTCAGGACAGCCCCAGCATTTT. Amino acids: CASSSAGSGQPQHF.

J is TRBJ2-7 and V is TRBV18; no clear D. The CDR3 sequence is 15 residues long. Between the trimmed V and J ends, which lost 6 bases and 1 base, there was a span of 16 bases. Germline CDR1 and CDR2: KGHSH and LQKENI. In DNA, the CDR3 is TGTGCCAGCTCGGCTTTCGAGACACCTTCCTACGAGCAGTACTTC. It encodes CASSAFETPSYEQYF.

The chain links TRBV9 to TRBJ1-1; D may be TRBD1 (5 bases). Germline CDR1 SGDLS, CDR2 YYNGEE. Trimming removed 2 bases from V and 5 bases from J, with 10 bases in between. The CDR3 extends over 13 amino acids. The CDR3 coding sequence is TGTGCCAGCAGCGTTCAATCAGGGACTGAAGCTTTCTTT. Translation: CASSVQSGTEAFF.

The chain has TRBV28 and TRBJ1-2; 9 bases agree with TRBD1. The CDR3 covers 15 residues. The V segment lost 3 bases and the J segment 8 bases; nucleotides outside the gene matches: 10. The germline CDR1 and CDR2 sequences are MDHEN and SYDVKM. CDR3 protein: CASSLLGTGSGGYTF. As DNA, the CDR3 is TGTGCCAGCAGTTTGTTGGGGACAGGGTCGGGAGGCTACACCTTC.

This chain connects TRBV7-2 to TRBJ1-2; TRBD1 matches 7 bases. This CDR3 has 13 amino acids. Germline trimming cut 6 bases from V and 8 bases from J; bases unmatched to any gene: 9. Germline V gives CDR1 SGHTA, CDR2 FQGNSA. The CDR3 DNA follows: TGTGCCAGCAGGGGGGACAGCCAGACGGGCTACACCTTC. Its protein is CASRGDSQTGYTF.

The chain joins TRBV25-1 to TRBJ1-6, with D possibly being TRBD1 (5 bases). The germline gives CDR1 MGHDK, CDR2 SYGVNS. This CDR3 has 16 amino acids. Trimming left V 6 bases short and J 5 bases short, with 17 bases between. The CDR3 here is CASSGRGTGDNSPLHF. Here the CDR3 DNA reads TGTGCCAGCAGCGGAAGAGGGACTGGCGATAATTCACCCCTCCACTTT. Full variable domain (remainder filled in from reference TRBV25-1 and TRBJ1-6): EADIYQTPRYLVIGTGKKITLECSQTMGHDKMYWYQQDPGMELHLIHYSYGVNSTEKGDLSSESTVSRIRTEHFPLTLESARPSHTSQYLCASSGRGTGDNSPLHFGNGTRLTVT.